Each of the 17 T cell receptor beta chains below was sequenced from the same sample in a study of T-cell reconstitution after alpha-beta-depleted transplantation in children. Unique molecular identifiers were incorporated into the prepared TCRbeta library. TCRdb called the PCR reads again in MiXCR, with one record for every CDR3 protein. The sample yields 350,000 to 450,000 distinct CDR3 sequences, more than 10% seen once. The specimen was PBMCs, collected from the stem cell graft. These receptors were collected from a human donor who donated a stem cell graft to a child with Fanconi anemia.

This clonotype was recorded a few times. The V gene is TRBV12-3 or TRBV12-4, the J gene TRBJ1-5; D perhaps matches TRBD1 (6 bases). The CDR3 length is 15 residues. Trimming removed 3 bases from V and 0 bases from J, with 9 bases in between. CDR3 region: CASSLQQGSNQPQHF. CDR3 DNA sequence: TGTGCCAGCAGTTTGCAACAGGGTAGCAATCAGCCCCAGCATTTT.

The rearrangement links TRBV30 to TRBJ2-7; D may match TRBD1 or TRBD2 (6 bases each). V lost 0 bases, J lost 7 bases, and 16 bases lay in between. The CDR3 is 14 residues long. In germline, CDR1 is GTSNPN, CDR2 SVGIG (reference sequence). CDR3 loop: CAWSVRGRRREQYF. CDR3 in DNA: TGTGCCTGGAGTGTACGGGGGCGACGGAGAGAGCAGTACTTC.

The table lists this clonotype with a few counts. This rearrangement joins TRBV20-1 to TRBJ2-3, with a weak D call TRBD2 (7 bases). This CDR3 region has 13 residues. Germline CDR1 is DFQATT and CDR2 is SNEGSKA (reference sequence). V was trimmed by 6 bases and J by 6 bases, leaving 16 bases between them. The CDR3: CSAGGRGGDTQYF. The CDR3 DNA sequence: TGCAGTGCCGGGGGGCGGGGAGGGGATACGCAGTATTTT.

The genes are TRBV5-6 and TRBJ1-1; no clear D gene. Germline-derived CDR1 and CDR2 are SGHDT and YYEEEE. CDR3 length: 17 residues. V was trimmed by 0 bases and J by 0 bases, leaving 15 bases between them. CDR3: CASSLVLGQFMNTEAFF. CDR3 bases: TGTGCCAGCAGCTTGGTACTTGGCCAATTTATGAACACTGAAGCTTTCTTT.

The gene calls are TRBV7-9 and TRBJ2-1, with D unresolved. V lost 4 bases and J 13 bases, leaving 11 bases between the germline ends. The CDR3 covers 11 residues. Germline lookup yields CDR1 SEHNR and CDR2 FQNEAQ (reference sequence). Here the CDR3 reads CASSSEGLQFF. The CDR3 coding sequence is TGTGCCAGCAGCTCAGAAGGGTTACAGTTCTTC.

This clonotype has only a few counts. The gene calls are TRBV7-2 and TRBJ2-5; D is undetermined. The CDR3 runs to 15 residues. The ends were cut back, 1 base at V and 5 bases at J, with 14 bases in the middle. In germline, CDR1 is SGHTA, CDR2 FQGNSA. CDR3 sequence: CASSLGPVGRETQYF. In nucleotides, the CDR3 is TGTGCCAGCAGCTTAGGCCCTGTGGGAAGGGAGACCCAGTACTTC.

This clonotype was observed many times. The chain recombines TRBV11-2 with TRBJ2-5; D is unclear. V lost 2 bases and J lost 1, with 8 bases in between. The V gene's germline CDR1 is SGHAT and CDR2 FQNNGV. This CDR3 region has 14 residues. CDR3 nucleotide sequence: TGTGCCAGCAGCTTAAGGACGGTCCAAGAGACCCAGTACTTC. The encoded protein is CASSLRTVQETQYF.

The chain is built from TRBV7-9 and TRBJ2-2; 8 bases line up with TRBD2. The CDR3 has 16 amino acids. Germline CDR1 SEHNR, CDR2 FQNEAQ (reference sequence). Trimming at V came to 5 bases and at J to 6 bases, leaving 11 bases not matched to a gene. The chain's CDR3 is CASSRRVGGAAGELFF. CDR3 nucleotide sequence: TGTGCCAGCAGCCGTCGTGTCGGGGGGGCCGCCGGGGAGCTGTTTTTT.

In this sample, this clonotype turned up many times. The V and J genes are TRBV12-3 or TRBV12-4 and TRBJ2-1; no firm D call. V lost 5 bases, J lost 11 bases, and 16 bases lay in between. The CDR3 consists of 13 residues. CDR3 DNA: TGTGCCAGCAGTCCGCAAGTATCCACGAAGCAGTTCTTC. This translates into CASSPQVSTKQFF.

The chain uses TRBV12-3 or TRBV12-4 and TRBJ1-1; D gene uncertain. The CDR3 length is 14 residues. V gave up 1 base and J gave up 3 bases, with 9 bases separating them. The chain's CDR3 is CASSLDSGYTEAFF. The CDR3 DNA follows: TGTGCCAGCAGTTTAGATAGTGGCTACACTGAAGCTTTCTTT.

V and J are TRBV4-2 and TRBJ1-4; D call uncertain. CDR3 length: 13 amino acids. Looked up from germline, CDR1 is LGHNA and CDR2 is YNFKEQ. V dropped 4 bases and J dropped 7 bases, with 10 bases sitting between them. CDR3 protein: CASSPYEGEKLFF. Written as DNA, the CDR3 is TGTGCCAGCAGCCCGTATGAAGGTGAAAAACTGTTTTTT.

V and J are TRBV5-1 and TRBJ2-3; perhaps D is TRBD1 or TRBD2 (5 bases each). Trimming pared 6 bases from V and 2 bases from J, leaving 19 bases between. CDR3 length: 16 residues. Germline CDR1 is SGHRS and CDR2 is YFSETQ. The CDR3 spells CASNVGGLGHTDTQYF. As DNA, the CDR3 is TGCGCCAGCAACGTGGGTGGACTCGGACACACAGATACGCAGTATTTT.

The sample holds a few counts of this clonotype. V and J are TRBV12-3 or TRBV12-4 and TRBJ2-2; 8 bases are a match to TRBD1. V was pared by 7 bases and J by 4 bases, with 5 bases of the junction left unmatched. The CDR3 totals 14 residues. As DNA, the CDR3 is TGTGCCAGCACGACAGGGGAAGGCACCGGGGAGCTGTTTTTT. This codes for CASTTGEGTGELFF.

The CDR3 spells CASRPTLFPSYEQYF. In nucleotides, the CDR3 is TGTGCCAGCAGGCCCACGTTGTTCCCATCCTACGAGCAGTACTTC. The V call is TRBV6-1, the J call TRBJ2-7; D remains unclear. Germline lookup yields CDR1 MNHNS and CDR2 SASEGT. This CDR3 has 15 amino acids. The germline V and J ends were trimmed by 6 bases and 1 base, with 16 bases remaining between them.

The J gene is TRBJ1-3, the V gene TRBV5-8, with D perhaps matching TRBD1 (5 bases). The CDR3 consists of 14 residues. CDR1 is SGHTS and CDR2 is YDEGEE in the germline V gene. V was trimmed by 0 bases and J by 5 bases, leaving 9 bases between them. CDR3 sequence (DNA): TGTGCCAGCAGCTTGGGGACAACCAGAAACACCATATATTTT. Residues: CASSLGTTRNTIYF.

Of note for this clonotype: One end of the junction varies from germline; a read error may be responsible. CDR3 bases: TGTGCCAGCAGTCAGTCGAGGAGTACTGGAGCTTTCTTT. This sequence encodes CASSQSRSTGAFF. The chain recombines TRBV6-5 with TRBJ1-1; D not certain. Germline CDR1 and CDR2: MNHEY and SVGAGI. There are 13 residues in the CDR3.

V and J are TRBV4-2 and TRBJ2-7; no firm D call. The germline V gene encodes CDR1 LGHNA and CDR2 YNFKEQ. V lost 6 bases and J lost 2, with 14 bases in between. This CDR3 spans 14 amino acids. The CDR3 protein is CASSPLSDAYEQYF. In DNA, the CDR3 is TGTGCCAGCAGTCCACTTTCGGATGCCTACGAGCAGTACTTC.